The next 22 T cell receptor beta chains were all read from a single sample in a study of blood T cell repertoires in COVID-19. Assay: immunoSEQ multiplex PCR; the TCRdb copy retains only in-frame clones and omits some. The sample includes 300,000 to 400,000 clones, about 88% seen only once; the top ten take 7.1%. The specimen sequenced was peripheral blood. Receptor source: a woman aged 55-70 years with COVID-19, enrolled during active disease.

J is TRBJ2-5 and V is TRBV6-2 or TRBV6-3, with TRBD1 matching 8 bases. J gave up 5 bases and V 0 bases, and 5 bases lay outside the gene matches. The V gene's germline CDR1 is MNHEY and CDR2 SVGEGT. CDR3 size: 15 residues. CDR3 DNA: TGTGCCAGCAGTTACTCGATGAGACAGGGGGAGACCCAGTACTTC. It translates to CASSYSMRQGETQYF.

The rearrangement uses TRBV7-9 and TRBJ2-5, with TRBD2 matching 12 bases. The junction had 15 bases not matched to a gene; V was cut back by 5 bases and J by 2 bases. Germline CDR1 SEHNR, CDR2 FQNEAQ (reference sequence). This CDR3 spans 19 amino acids. CDR3 DNA: TGTGCCAGCAGCCCCGGACTAGCGGGGCTCAACCTCCTTCAAGAGACCCAGTACTTC. This sequence encodes CASSPGLAGLNLLQETQYF. Full variable domain (remainder filled in from reference TRBV7-9 and TRBJ2-5): DTGVSQNPRHKITKRGQNVTFRCDPISEHNRLYWYRQTLGQGPEFLTYFQNEAQLEKSRLLSDRFSAERPKGSFSTLEIQRTEQGDSAMYLCASSPGLAGLNLLQETQYFGPGTRLLVL.

V usage is TRBV5-4 and J usage is TRBJ2-3; D gene uncertain. V lost 4 bases to trimming and J lost 2 bases, with 14 bases between them. The CDR3 has 15 residues. Germline CDR1 and CDR2: SGHNT and YYREEE (reference sequence). For the CDR3, the DNA is TGTGCCAGCAGCCTAACCGTTTTAACCACAGATACGCAGTATTTT. It specifies CASSLTVLTTDTQYF.

The sample holds a few counts of this clone. The V gene is TRBV19, the J gene TRBJ1-1; D gene uncertain. CDR1 is LNHDA, CDR2 SQIVND, per germline (reference sequence). This CDR3 is 14 amino acids long. V lost 5 bases, J lost 0 bases, and 10 bases lay in between. The CDR3: CASSFKTLNTEAFF. CDR3 nucleotides: TGTGCCAGTAGTTTCAAAACATTGAACACTGAAGCTTTCTTT. Variable domain in full (rest from reference TRBV19 and TRBJ1-1): DGGITQSPKYLFRKEGQNVTLSCEQNLNHDAMYWYRQDPGQGLRLIYYSQIVNDFQKGDIAEGYSVSREKKESFPLTVTSAQKNPTAFYLCASSFKTLNTEAFFGQGTRLTVV.

J is TRBJ2-6 and V is TRBV2; maybe TRBD1 (5 bases). CDR3 size: 16 residues. Germline values: CDR1 SNHLY, CDR2 FYNNEI. Trimming took 6 bases from V and 0 from J, leaving 12 bases between them. The CDR3 sequence: CASRTVIFSGANVLTF. The CDR3 DNA reads as TGTGCCAGCAGGACAGTGATCTTCTCTGGGGCCAACGTCCTGACTTTC. Using reference TRBV2 and TRBJ2-6 for the parts outside the CDR3, the full variable domain is EPEVTQTPSHQVTQMGQEVILRCVPISNHLYFYWYRQILGQKVEFLVSFYNNEISEKSEIFDDQFSVERPDGSNFTLKIRSTKLEDSAMYFCASRTVIFSGANVLTFGAGSRLTVL.

This clone is a singleton in its sample. The gene calls are TRBV20-1 and TRBJ2-5; a weak D match, TRBD2 (6 bases). V gave up 6 bases and J gave up 7 bases, with 24 bases separating them. Germline V lookup: CDR1 DFQATT, CDR2 SNEGSKA (reference sequence). The CDR3 totals 15 residues. The CDR3 nucleotides are TGCAGTGCGAGTCCGAGAAGGGGACTGACGGGGACCCAGTACTTC. Its translation is CSASPRRGLTGTQYF.

The V and J genes are TRBV5-4 and TRBJ1-1, with 7 bases fitting TRBD1. J lost 5 bases, V lost 4 bases, and 14 bases had no gene match. The CDR3 contains 16 residues. Germline lookup yields CDR1 SGHNT and CDR2 YYREEE (reference sequence). The CDR3 DNA reads as TGTGCCAGCAGCGAGACGACAGGGTTTCTTTATACTGAAGCTTTCTTT. This sequence encodes CASSETTGFLYTEAFF.

The CDR3 sequence is CASSLDSYEQYF. The CDR3 nucleotides are TGTGCCAGCAGCTTAGACTCCTACGAGCAGTACTTC. This sequence joins TRBV6-5 and TRBJ2-7; D is unclear. CDR1 and CDR2 from the germline V gene are MNHEY and SVGAGI. V lost 6 bases and J lost 0, with 6 bases in between. The CDR3 runs to 12 residues.

The V and J genes are TRBV6-2 or TRBV6-3 and TRBJ2-7; 9 bases are a match to TRBD1. The CDR3 runs 15 residues. J was trimmed by 3 bases and V by 3 bases; bases with no gene match: 6. From germline, CDR1 is MNHEY and CDR2 SVGEGT. The CDR3 DNA sequence: TGTGCCAGCAGTTATCCGGGACAGGGCTACTACGAGCAGTACTTC. Translating it yields CASSYPGQGYYEQYF.

The CDR3: CASSLGGFPKNIQYF. CDR3 in DNA: TGTGCCAGCAGCTTAGGAGGGTTTCCCAAAAACATTCAGTACTTC. This chain links TRBV7-9 with TRBJ2-4; tentatively, D is TRBD2 (5 bases). The germline CDR1 and CDR2 sequences are SEHNR and FQNEAQ (reference sequence). CDR3 length: 15 amino acids. V lost 1 base and J 2 bases, leaving 9 bases between the germline ends. Combining the CDR3 with reference TRBV7-9 and TRBJ2-4 gives the whole variable domain DTGVSQNPRHKITKRGQNVTFRCDPISEHNRLYWYRQTLGQGPEFLTYFQNEAQLEKSRLLSDRFSAERPKGSFSTLEIQRTEQGDSAMYLCASSLGGFPKNIQYFGAGTRLSVL.

This clone was seen a few times. The V gene is TRBV27, the J gene TRBJ1-2, with D perhaps TRBD1 (6 bases). Germline-derived CDR1 and CDR2 are MNHEY and SMNVEV (reference sequence). The CDR3 is 12 residues long. V dropped 3 bases and J dropped 5 bases, with 7 bases sitting between them. CDR3 protein: CASSFQGYGYTF. DNA for the CDR3: TGTGCCAGCAGTTTTCAGGGGTATGGCTACACCTTC.

V gene TRBV10-1 combines with J gene TRBJ1-1; the D gene is possibly TRBD1 (6 bases). Trimming stripped 10 bases from V and 3 bases from J, with 21 bases between. The CDR3 has 15 residues. Germline CDR1 WNHNN, CDR2 SYGVQD (reference sequence). The CDR3 coding sequence is TGCGCCACCGACTACCATTCACAGGGCGACACTGAAGCTTTCTTT. Translated: CATDYHSQGDTEAFF.

This chain links TRBV30 with TRBJ1-2, with TRBD1 as a possible D gene (5 bases). Germline CDR1 GTSNPN, CDR2 SVGIG (reference sequence). Trimming shortened V by 2 bases and J by 4 bases, and 14 bases separated the two germline ends. The length of the CDR3 is 14 residues. CDR3 residues: CAWSPPGEPYGYTF. The CDR3 DNA reads TGTGCCTGGAGTCCCCCGGGGGAGCCCTATGGCTACACCTTC.

This chain links TRBV29-1 with TRBJ1-4; 7 bases agree with TRBD1. This CDR3 has 13 amino acids. The V gene end was trimmed by 6 bases and the J gene end by 3 bases; junction bases not matched to a gene: 4. Germline loops: CDR1 SQVTM, CDR2 ANQGSEA. The CDR3 DNA is TGCAGCGTAACCGGGACAGCTAATGAAAAACTGTTTTTT. Its translation is CSVTGTANEKLFF.

V usage is TRBV3-1 (or the pseudogene TRBV3-2) and J usage is TRBJ2-1; tentatively, D is TRBD2 (5 bases). Trimming removed 1 base from V and 6 bases from J, with 10 bases in between. The length of the CDR3 is 14 residues. Germline V lookup: CDR1 LGHDT, CDR2 YNNKEL (reference sequence). The CDR3 nucleotides read TGTGCCAGCAGCCAAGGTTCGGGATTCAATGAGCAGTTCTTC. Translation: CASSQGSGFNEQFF.

V usage is TRBV19 and J usage is TRBJ2-5; 14 bases line up with TRBD2. The germline gives CDR1 LNHDA, CDR2 SQIVND (reference sequence). J lost 7 bases, V lost 0 bases, and 1 base had no gene match. This CDR3 comprises 15 residues. CDR3 residues: CASSIDGTSGGTQYF. In DNA, the CDR3 is TGTGCCAGTAGTATAGATGGGACTAGCGGGGGGACCCAGTACTTC.

This sequence joins TRBV7-3 and TRBJ2-1, with 8 bases that match TRBD2. The CDR3 spans 15 residues. The germline CDR1 and CDR2 sequences are SGHTA and FQGTGA. The V and J ends lost 5 bases and 5 bases, in that order; junction bases with no gene match: 8. The CDR3 bases are TGTGCCAGCAGCCTATCGGGAGCGGGGGACAATGAGCAGTTCTTC. It translates to CASSLSGAGDNEQFF.

The chain uses TRBV5-1 and TRBJ2-3; 12 positions agree with TRBD2. Germline V gene data show CDR1 as SGHRS and CDR2 as YFSETQ. V shed 0 bases and J 3 bases; nucleotides not matched to a gene: 8. The CDR3 covers 18 residues. The CDR3 nucleotides read TGCGCCAGCAGCTTGGTTAGACTAGCGGGGGCGAGGACAGATACGCAGTATTTT. The encoded protein is CASSLVRLAGARTDTQYF. Full variable domain (rest looked up from reference TRBV5-1 and TRBJ2-3): KAGVTQTPRYLIKTRGQQVTLSCSPISGHRSVSWYQQTPGQGLQFLFEYFSETQRNKGNFPGRFSGRQFSNSRSEMNVSTLELGDSALYLCASSLVRLAGARTDTQYFGPGTRLTVL.

V gene TRBV19 combines with J gene TRBJ1-2; D might be TRBD1 (5 bases). CDR3 length: 15 residues. Trimming shortened V by 4 bases and J by 8 bases, and 20 bases separated the two germline ends. Germline V gene sequence: CDR1 LNHDA, CDR2 SQIVND (reference sequence). CDR3 amino acids: CASSTQRDWILGYTF. The CDR3 DNA sequence: TGTGCCAGTAGTACCCAACGGGACTGGATCTTGGGCTACACCTTC.

The chain uses TRBV7-8 and TRBJ2-5; 9 bases align to TRBD1. The CDR3 is 15 residues long. Per the germline V gene, CDR1 is SGHVS and CDR2 is FQNEAQ. J gave up 4 bases and V 7 bases, and 10 bases lay outside the gene matches. The CDR3 DNA follows: TGTGCCAGCATCAAGACAGGGGGGCGAGGAGAGACCCAGTACTTC. Its translation: CASIKTGGRGETQYF. The whole variable domain, remainder taken from reference TRBV7-8 and TRBJ2-5, is GAGVSQSPRYKVAKRGQDVALRCDPISGHVSLFWYQQALGQGPEFLTYFQNEAQLDKSGLPSDRFFAERPEGSVSTLKIQRTQQEDSAVYLCASIKTGGRGETQYFGPGTRLLVL.

The chain is built from TRBV2 and TRBJ2-1, with D perhaps matching TRBD2 (6 bases). The CDR3 extends over 14 amino acids. V was cut by 7 bases and J by 0 bases, with 10 bases left in between. Germline V gives CDR1 SNHLY, CDR2 FYNNEI. This CDR3 reads CASKAGSSYNEQFF. In nucleotides, the CDR3 is TGTGCCAGCAAGGCGGGGAGCTCCTACAATGAGCAGTTCTTC. Full variable domain (remainder filled in from reference TRBV2 and TRBJ2-1): EPEVTQTPSHQVTQMGQEVILRCVPISNHLYFYWYRQILGQKVEFLVSFYNNEISEKSEIFDDQFSVERPDGSNFTLKIRSTKLEDSAMYFCASKAGSSYNEQFFGPGTRLTVL.

V and J are TRBV29-1 and TRBJ2-7; possibly TRBD1 for D (6 bases). Trimming took 7 bases from V and 4 from J, leaving 20 bases between them. CDR1 SQVTM and CDR2 ANQGSEA come from the germline V gene. This CDR3 is 14 amino acids long. CDR3 nucleotide sequence: TGCAGCGCTGGCGCAGGGGTCAAAGGATACGAGCAGTACTTC. It is translated as CSAGAGVKGYEQYF.